This T cell receptor beta chain was observed in a study of ipilimumab plus nivolumab after autologous stem cell transplantation. This CDR3 is built from 15 residues. Germline V CDR1 and CDR2: MNHNS, SASEGT. V lost 2 bases, J lost 1 base, and 10 bases lay in between. The data were produced by immunoSEQ multiplex PCR, yet TCRdb's version contains in-frame clones alone and is incomplete. The top ten clones hold nearly 0.9% of a sample with 43,000 or so clones, approximately 90% of them seen once. The chain employs TRBV6-1 and TRBJ2-3; D is unresolved. The sequenced sample was PBMCs, obtained in a trial of ipilimumab plus nivolumab as post-transplant consolidation. The sequence was collected from a male donor with multiple myeloma. DNA of the CDR3: TGTGCCAGCAGTGAACAAATTAAGGGCACAGATACGCAGTATTTT. Translating gives CASSEQIKGTDTQYF.